This T cell receptor (beta chain) comes out of a study of blood T cell repertoires in COVID-19. About the study: Spain, Italy and the United States supplied samples that represented acute and convalescent COVID-19. T cells, B-cell-depleted T cells, or PBMCs provided the cDNA or gDNA that served as material.

The ends were cut back, 3 bases at V and 4 bases at J, with 10 bases in the middle. Germline-derived CDR1 and CDR2 are LNHDA and SQIVND (reference sequence). The CDR3 has 13 amino acids. Membership in each cohort depended on participant-reported clinical history. Two negative PCRs, clearance, or symptom resolution had been documented for recovered Cohort 3 donors. Data came from immunoSEQ multiplex PCR; TCRdb stores just in-frame clones and leaves some out. Among 320,000 or so clones listed, roughly 87% were seen once. This TCR came from a woman in her thirties who had recovered from COVID-19. Sequenced input: PBMCs or T cells enriched from blood (not recorded which). The chain is built from TRBV19 and TRBJ2-7; D possibly corresponds to TRBD1 (5 bases). CDR3 DNA: TGTGCCAGTAGTATGGCCAGGGCTTACGAGCAGTACTTC. This encodes CASSMARAYEQYF.